This record looks at one T cell receptor beta chain sequence and its context. Antigen unknown. This record comes from a study of cytomegalovirus exposure and HLA in healthy donors. Study-wide background: The Caucasian-associated ancestry cluster contained approximately 81% of the 398 genotyped donors.

Study findings and constraints: In a later analysis, productive TCRs from donors in an Asian-associated ancestry cluster reportedly carried fewer N-insertions than the cohort mean. When analyzed later, a missense DCLRE1C variant was found to be linked to TCR beta V- and J-gene trimming.

It was with 60 Vbeta and 13 Jbeta primers that the PCR ran. Sequenced by immunoSEQ multiplex PCR; TCRdb stores in-frame clones only, minus some. Here the sample spans 150,000 to 200,000 clones, approximately 81% being singletons. This CDR3 has 14 residues. Germline lookup yields CDR1 PRHDT and CDR2 FYEKMQ (reference sequence). The ends were cut back, 1 base at V and 2 bases at J, with 8 bases in the middle. This sequence joins TRBV13 and TRBJ2-5; D is undetermined. Source material: PBMCs. The receptor comes from a woman between 45 and 65 years old in good health and CMV-seronegative. The CDR3: CASSLVGPQETQYF. The DNA of the CDR3 is TGTGCCAGCAGCTTAGTTGGCCCTCAAGAGACCCAGTACTTC.